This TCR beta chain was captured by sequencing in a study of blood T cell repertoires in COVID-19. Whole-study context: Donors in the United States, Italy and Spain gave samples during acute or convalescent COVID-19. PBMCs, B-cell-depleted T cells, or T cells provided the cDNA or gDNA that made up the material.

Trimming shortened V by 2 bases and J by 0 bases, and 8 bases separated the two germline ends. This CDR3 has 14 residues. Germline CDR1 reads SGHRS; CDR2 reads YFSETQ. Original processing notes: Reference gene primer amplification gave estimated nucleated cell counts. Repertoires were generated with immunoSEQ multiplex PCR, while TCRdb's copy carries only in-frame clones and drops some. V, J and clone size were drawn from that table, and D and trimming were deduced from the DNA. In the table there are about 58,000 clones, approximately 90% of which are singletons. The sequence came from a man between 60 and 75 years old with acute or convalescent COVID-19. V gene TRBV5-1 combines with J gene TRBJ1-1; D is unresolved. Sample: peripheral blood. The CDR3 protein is CASSLSYMNTEAFF. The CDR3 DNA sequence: TGCGCCAGCAGCTTATCTTACATGAACACTGAAGCTTTCTTT.